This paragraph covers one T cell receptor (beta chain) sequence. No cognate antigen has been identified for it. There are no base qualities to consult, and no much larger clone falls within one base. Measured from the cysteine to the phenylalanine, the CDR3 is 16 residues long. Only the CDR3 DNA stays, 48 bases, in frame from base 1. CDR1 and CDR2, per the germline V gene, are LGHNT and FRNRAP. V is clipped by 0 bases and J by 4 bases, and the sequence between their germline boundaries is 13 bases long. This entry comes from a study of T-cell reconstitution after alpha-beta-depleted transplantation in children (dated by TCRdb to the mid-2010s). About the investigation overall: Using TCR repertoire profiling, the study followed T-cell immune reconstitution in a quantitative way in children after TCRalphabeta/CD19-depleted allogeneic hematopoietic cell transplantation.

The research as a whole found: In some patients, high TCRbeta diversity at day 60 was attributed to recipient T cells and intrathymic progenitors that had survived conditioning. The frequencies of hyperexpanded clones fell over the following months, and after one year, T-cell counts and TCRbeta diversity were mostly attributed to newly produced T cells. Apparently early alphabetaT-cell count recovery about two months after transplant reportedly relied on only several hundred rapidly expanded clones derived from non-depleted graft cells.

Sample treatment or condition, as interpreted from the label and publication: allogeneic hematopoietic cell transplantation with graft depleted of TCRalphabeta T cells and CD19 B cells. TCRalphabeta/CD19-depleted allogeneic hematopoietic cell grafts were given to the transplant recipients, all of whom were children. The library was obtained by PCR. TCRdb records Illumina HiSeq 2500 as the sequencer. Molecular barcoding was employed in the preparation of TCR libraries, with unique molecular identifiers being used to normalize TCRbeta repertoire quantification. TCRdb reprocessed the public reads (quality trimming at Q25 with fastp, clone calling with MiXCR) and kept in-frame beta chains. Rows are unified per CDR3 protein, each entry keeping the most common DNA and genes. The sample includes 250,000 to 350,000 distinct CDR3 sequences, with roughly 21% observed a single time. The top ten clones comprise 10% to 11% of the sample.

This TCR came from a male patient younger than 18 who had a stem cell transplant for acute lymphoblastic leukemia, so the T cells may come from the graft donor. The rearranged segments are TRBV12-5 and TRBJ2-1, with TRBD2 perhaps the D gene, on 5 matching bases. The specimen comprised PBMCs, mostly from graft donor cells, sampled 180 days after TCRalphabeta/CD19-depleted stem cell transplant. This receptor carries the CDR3 CASGLVRLADYNEQFF. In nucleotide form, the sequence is TGTGCTAGTGGTTTGGTAAGGCTAGCAGATTACAATGAGCAGTTCTTC.